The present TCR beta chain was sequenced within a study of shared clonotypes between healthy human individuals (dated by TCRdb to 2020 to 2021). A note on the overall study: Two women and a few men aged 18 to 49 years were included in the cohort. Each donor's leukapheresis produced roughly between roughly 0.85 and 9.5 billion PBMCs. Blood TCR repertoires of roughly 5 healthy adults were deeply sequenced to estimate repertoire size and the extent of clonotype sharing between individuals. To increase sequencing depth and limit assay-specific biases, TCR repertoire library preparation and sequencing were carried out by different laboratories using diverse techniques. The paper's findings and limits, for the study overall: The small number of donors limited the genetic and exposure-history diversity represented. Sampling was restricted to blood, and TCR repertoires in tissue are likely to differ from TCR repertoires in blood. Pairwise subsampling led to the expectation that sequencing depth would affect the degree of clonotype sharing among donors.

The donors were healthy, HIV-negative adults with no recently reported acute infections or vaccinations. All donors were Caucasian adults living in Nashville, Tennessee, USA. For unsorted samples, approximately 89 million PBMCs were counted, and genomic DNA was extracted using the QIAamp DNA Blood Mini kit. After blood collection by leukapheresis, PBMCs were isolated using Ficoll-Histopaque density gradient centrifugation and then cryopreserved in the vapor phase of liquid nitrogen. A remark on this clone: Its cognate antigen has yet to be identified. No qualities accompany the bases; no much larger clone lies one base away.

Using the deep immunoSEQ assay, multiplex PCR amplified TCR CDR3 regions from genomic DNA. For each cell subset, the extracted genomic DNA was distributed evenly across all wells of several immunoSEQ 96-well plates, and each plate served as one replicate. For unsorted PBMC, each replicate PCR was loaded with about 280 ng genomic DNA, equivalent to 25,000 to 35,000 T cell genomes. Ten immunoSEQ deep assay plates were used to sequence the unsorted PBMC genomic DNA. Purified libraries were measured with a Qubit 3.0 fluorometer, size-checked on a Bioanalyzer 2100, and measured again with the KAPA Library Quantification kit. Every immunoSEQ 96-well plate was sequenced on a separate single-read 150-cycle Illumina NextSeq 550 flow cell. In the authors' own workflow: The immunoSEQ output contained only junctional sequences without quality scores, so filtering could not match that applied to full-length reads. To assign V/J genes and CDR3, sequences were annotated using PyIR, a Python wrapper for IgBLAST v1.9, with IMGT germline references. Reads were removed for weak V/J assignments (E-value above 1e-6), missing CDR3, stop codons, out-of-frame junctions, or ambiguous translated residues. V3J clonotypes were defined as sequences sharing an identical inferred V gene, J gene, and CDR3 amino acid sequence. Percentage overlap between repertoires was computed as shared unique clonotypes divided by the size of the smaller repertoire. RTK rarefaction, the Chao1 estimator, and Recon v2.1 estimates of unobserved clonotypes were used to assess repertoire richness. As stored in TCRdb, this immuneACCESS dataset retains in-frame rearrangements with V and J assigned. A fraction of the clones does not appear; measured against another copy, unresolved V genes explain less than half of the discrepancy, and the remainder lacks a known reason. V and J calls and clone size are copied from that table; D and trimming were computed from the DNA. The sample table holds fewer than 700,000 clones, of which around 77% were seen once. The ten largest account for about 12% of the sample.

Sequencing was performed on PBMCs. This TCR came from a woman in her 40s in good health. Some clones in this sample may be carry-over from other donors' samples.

The CDR3 corresponds to CASSAGQGANEQFF. The DNA sequence is TGTGCCAGTAGTGCCGGACAGGGGGCCAATGAGCAGTTCTTC. This sequence uses TRBV19 and TRBJ2-1; TRBD1 agrees with 11 junctional bases. The CDR3 holds 14 amino acids from the cysteine to the phenylalanine. Just the 42-base CDR3 DNA is kept, in frame starting at base 1. At the junction V is shortened by 5 bases and J by 6 bases; bases outside the gene matches: 3. In the germline V gene (reference sequence), CDR1 corresponds to LNHDA and CDR2 to SQIVND.